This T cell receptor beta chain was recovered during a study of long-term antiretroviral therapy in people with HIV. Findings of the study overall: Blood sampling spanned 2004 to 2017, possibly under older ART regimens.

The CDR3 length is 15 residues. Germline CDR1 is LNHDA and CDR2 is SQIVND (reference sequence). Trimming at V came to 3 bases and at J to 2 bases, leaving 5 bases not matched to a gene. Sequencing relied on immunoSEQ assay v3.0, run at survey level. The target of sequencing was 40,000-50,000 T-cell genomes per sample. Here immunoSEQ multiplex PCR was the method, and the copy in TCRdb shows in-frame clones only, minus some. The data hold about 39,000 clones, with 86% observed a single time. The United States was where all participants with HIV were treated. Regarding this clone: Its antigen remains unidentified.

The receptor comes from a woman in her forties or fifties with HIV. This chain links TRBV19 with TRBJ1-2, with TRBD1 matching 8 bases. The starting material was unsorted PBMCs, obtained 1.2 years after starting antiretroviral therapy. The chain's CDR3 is CASSIGTGFNYGYTF. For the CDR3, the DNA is TGTGCCAGTAGTATTGGGACAGGATTCAACTATGGCTACACCTTC.